This T cell receptor beta chain was obtained from a study of Ad26.COV2.S vaccination and SARS-CoV-2 variants. Across the whole study: By the intramuscular route, Ad26.COV2.S was given once, or twice 56 days apart. Study results and limitations: Substantial breadth was reported for post-vaccination spike-specific CD8+ and CD4+ T cells.

Assay used: immunoSEQ multiplex PCR; TCRdb lists only in-frame clones, some missing. Among 200,000 to 300,000 clones listed, approximately 87% were seen once. This clone appeared a single time. The antigen is unknown. Treatment here: approximately 18 received Ad26.COV2.S at low or high dose, single or two shots; about 5 received placebo; per-sample allocation not given. Sampling was performed 63 days after the first vaccine or placebo injection. This sequence originates from a person aged 18-65 years who received the Ad26.COV2.S COVID-19 vaccine or a placebo. The sequencing used peripheral blood, collected in a trial of Ad26.COV2.S vaccine versus placebo.

CDR3 nucleotide sequence: TGTGCCAGCTCACCACTGCCCGGAAGGTCTGGAAACACCATATATTTT. This encodes CASSPLPGRSGNTIYF. This chain uses TRBV18 with TRBJ1-3; D is uncertain. V lost 1 base to trimming and J lost 1 base, with 11 bases between them. This CDR3 is 16 amino acids long. The V gene's germline CDR1 is KGHSH and CDR2 LQKENI. The variable domain in full, completed from reference TRBV18 and TRBJ1-3, reads NAGVMQNPRHLVRRRGQEARLRCSPMKGHSHVYWYRQLPEEGLKFMVYLQKENIIDESGMPKERFSAEFPKEGPSILRIQQVVRGDSAAYFCASSPLPGRSGNTIYFGEGSWLTVV.